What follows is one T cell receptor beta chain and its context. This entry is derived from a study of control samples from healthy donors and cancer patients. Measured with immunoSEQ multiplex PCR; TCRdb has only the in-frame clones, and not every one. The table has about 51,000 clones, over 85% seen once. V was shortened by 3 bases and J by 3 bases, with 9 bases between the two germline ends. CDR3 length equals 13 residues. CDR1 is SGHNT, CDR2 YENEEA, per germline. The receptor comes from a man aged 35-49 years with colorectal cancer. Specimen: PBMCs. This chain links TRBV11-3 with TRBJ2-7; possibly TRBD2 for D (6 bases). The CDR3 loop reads CASSFGGNYEQYF. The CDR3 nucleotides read TGTGCCAGCAGCTTCGGCGGGAACTACGAGCAGTACTTC. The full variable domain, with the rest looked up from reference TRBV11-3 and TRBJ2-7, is EAGVVQSPRYKIIEKKQPVAFWCNPISGHNTLYWYLQNLGQGPELLIRYENEEAVDDSQLPKDRFSAERLKGVDSTLKIQPAELGDSAVYLCASSFGGNYEQYFGPGTRLTVT.